The T cell receptor (beta chain) under discussion was sequenced for a study of blood T cells in healthy people across ages. Note on this clonotype: Its specificity is not known.

Combining a sample-barcoded 5' primer with a J-beta primer mix, a second PCR ran for roughly 7 to 11 cycles. The template-switch adaptor was a 5' adaptor with 12 random nucleotides. It tagged each cDNA molecule. Samples each returned at least 2.5 million CDR3-containing paired-end reads. TCRdb redid the calling of the 5' RACE reads with MiXCR, one entry per CDR3 protein. The sample contains 850,000 to 1,100,000 distinct CDR3 sequences, about two fifths of which appear only once. Whole-study results and caveats: Any conclusive comparison of naive versus antigen-experienced cells was prevented by using unsorted PBMCs. Roughly linear declines in TCR beta diversity per million T cells occurred with age.

V lost 5 bases and J lost 0; bases outside the gene matches: 5. The CDR3 sequence is 15 residues long. Germline lookup yields CDR1 LGHNT and CDR2 FRNRAP. Sequenced input: blood. This TCR was recovered from a man younger than 35 in good health. The chain is built from TRBV12-5 and TRBJ2-3, with 7 bases aligning to TRBD1. The CDR3 DNA reads TGTGCTAGTGGTCCCGGGACAGAAAGCACAGATACGCAGTATTTT. Amino acid sequence: CASGPGTESTDTQYF. Supplemented by reference TRBV12-5 and TRBJ2-3, the full variable domain reads DARVTQTPRHKVTEMGQEVTMRCQPILGHNTVFWYRQTMMQGLELLAYFRNRAPLDDSGMPKDRFSAEMPDATLATLKIQPSEPRDSAVYFCASGPGTESTDTQYFGPGTRLTVL.